A selection of T cell receptor beta chains follows, all from one sample in a study of cytomegalovirus exposure and HLA in healthy donors. Repertoires were generated with immunoSEQ multiplex PCR, while TCRdb's copy carries only in-frame clones and drops some. Here the sample spans about 120,000 clones, roughly three quarters being singletons. The material sequenced was PBMCs. These receptors originate from a woman in her thirties or forties in good health and CMV-seropositive. CDR3s include the opening cysteine and the closing phenylalanine or tryptophan. Each record gives: J gene, V gene, D gene, clone size, CDR3 protein, CDR3 DNA. The D gene is left open where the match is weak. Where a row states a size, it is once, few, many or the class of an expanded clone; other rows omit it.

TRBJ1-5,TRBV6-5,NA,NA,CASRVRGGQPQHF,TGTGCCAGCAGGGTTAGGGGGGGCCAGCCCCAGCATTTT
TRBJ2-7,TRBV30,NA,NA,CACADTRNYYEQYF,TGTGCCTGTGCGGACACAAGGAATTACTACGAGCAGTACTTC
TRBJ1-6,TRBV9,NA,NA,CASSVSSGTLNSPLHF,TGTGCCAGCAGCGTCTCTTCCGGGACACTTAATTCACCCCTCCACTTT
TRBJ1-6,TRBV7-3,TRBD1,NA,CASSLMGTGGNSPLHF,TGTGCCAGCAGCTTAATGGGGACAGGGGGGAATTCACCCCTCCACTTT
TRBJ2-7,TRBV2,NA,NA,CASSEGLIKQYF,TGTGCCAGCAGTGAAGGGCTTATAAAGCAGTACTTC
TRBJ1-1,TRBV7-9,NA,NA,CASSSYAEAFF,TGTGCCAGCAGCTCCTACGCTGAAGCTTTCTTT
TRBJ1-1,TRBV5-4,NA,NA,CASSLGGGRDDTEAFF,TGTGCCAGCAGCTTGGGCGGGGGACGCGATGACACTGAAGCTTTCTTT
TRBJ2-1,TRBV11-2,TRBD2,NA,CASSSLRGGYNEQFF,TGTGCCAGCAGCTCACTGCGGGGGGGCTACAATGAGCAGTTCTTC
TRBJ1-1,TRBV20-1,NA,NA,CSARWGDEAFF,TGCAGTGCTAGATGGGGAGATGAAGCTTTCTTT
TRBJ1-1,TRBV5-4,NA,NA,CASSLSCRGKTGTEAFF,TGTGCCAGCAGCTTGTCCTGCAGGGGCAAAACGGGCACTGAAGCTTTCTTT
TRBJ1-1,TRBV15,NA,few,CATSRDRSFYAFF,TGTGCCACCAGCAGAGATAGGAGCTTTTATGCTTTCTTT
TRBJ2-5,TRBV7-9,NA,NA,CASSSNRARETQYF,TGTGCCAGCAGCTCAAACAGGGCGAGAGAGACCCAGTACTTC
TRBJ1-2,TRBV7-6,TRBD1,NA,CASSLTTGDLSGYTF,TGTGCCAGCAGCTTAACAACAGGGGACCTCTCTGGCTACACCTTC
TRBJ1-1,TRBV30,TRBD1,few,CAWSVRRQGNTEAFF,TGTGCCTGGAGTGTACGGAGACAGGGGAACACTGAAGCTTTCTTT
TRBJ1-3,TRBV7-2,NA,NA,CASSFTGFGNTIYF,TGTGCCAGCAGCTTTACAGGTTTTGGAAACACCATATATTTT
TRBJ1-5,TRBV5-5,TRBD1,NA,CASSLTGAPSNQPQHF,TGTGCCAGCAGCCTGACAGGGGCCCCTAGCAATCAGCCCCAGCATTTT
TRBJ2-3,TRBV19,TRBD1,NA,CASSLQGVPQYF,TGTGCCAGTAGTTTACAGGGGGTCCCGCAGTATTTT
TRBJ1-2,TRBV5-1,NA,once,CASSLGAEIATSNYGYTF,TGCGCCAGCAGCTTGGGGGCTGAGATTGCTACCTCTAACTATGGCTACACCTTC
TRBJ2-7,TRBV7-9,NA,NA,CASSLAGHTLSYEQYF,TGTGCCAGCAGCTTAGCCGGACATACCCTCTCCTACGAGCAGTACTTC
TRBJ2-1,TRBV7-7,TRBD2,NA,CASSPLTSGGDNEQFF,TGTGCTAGCAGCCCCCTCACTAGCGGGGGGGACAATGAGCAGTTCTTC
TRBJ1-5,TRBV7-6,NA,NA,CASSSDSSNQPQHF,TGTGCCAGCAGCTCGGACAGCTCCAATCAGCCCCAGCATTTT
TRBJ1-5,TRBV5-6,NA,few,CASSNNRDQPQHF,TGTGCCAGCAGCAACAACAGGGATCAGCCCCAGCATTTT